These 23 T cell receptor beta chains originate from one sample sequenced in a study of beta chain features in type 1 diabetes. The whole isolated RNA underwent reverse transcription, so sequencing captured expressed TCRB transcripts. Clones were sequenced by immunoSEQ multiplex PCR, and TCRdb holds only the in-frame ones, with some missing. The table has under 950,000 clones, 15% to 20% seen once. Material: naive CD4+ T cells from blood. These receptors were collected from a woman under 30 in good health.

The V call is TRBV7-9, the J call TRBJ2-3; TRBD2 matches 7 bases. Trimming removed 5 bases from V and 10 bases from J; junction bases left unmatched: 3. CDR3 length: 11 amino acids. The germline V gene has CDR1 SEHNR and CDR2 FQNEAQ (reference sequence). CDR3 sequence: CASSRGVPQYF. The DNA for the CDR3 is TGTGCCAGCAGCCGGGGGGTTCCGCAGTATTTT.

This clone showed up many times. The chain links TRBV2 to TRBJ1-1; 8 bases match TRBD1. V was pared by 4 bases and J by 4 bases, with 8 bases of the junction left unmatched. Germline V lookup: CDR1 SNHLY, CDR2 FYNNEI. This CDR3 region has 15 residues. The CDR3: CASSVSWTGTTEAFF. CDR3 coding DNA: TGTGCCAGCAGTGTTAGCTGGACAGGGACCACTGAAGCTTTCTTT.

This clone was counted only a few times. This chain links TRBV7-2 with TRBJ2-5; D possibly corresponds to TRBD1 (6 bases). Germline CDR1 and CDR2: SGHTA and FQGNSA. The CDR3 has 13 amino acids. V gave up 5 bases and J gave up 2 bases, with 9 bases separating them. In DNA form, the CDR3 reads TGTGCCAGCAGCACAGGACAGCAAGAGACCCAGTACTTC. It codes for CASSTGQQETQYF.

V usage is TRBV18 and J usage is TRBJ2-5, with unresolved D. CDR3 length equals 13 residues. The germline gives CDR1 KGHSH, CDR2 LQKENI. Trimming pared 3 bases from V and 3 bases from J, leaving 8 bases between. The CDR3 protein is CASSPLTEETQYF. The DNA for the CDR3 is TGTGCCAGCTCACCTCTCACGGAAGAGACCCAGTACTTC.

The chain has TRBV5-1 and TRBJ2-7, with 7 nucleotides matching TRBD1. V shed 0 bases and J 5 bases; nucleotides not matched to a gene: 5. Germline-derived CDR1 and CDR2 are SGHRS and YFSETQ. This CDR3 has 14 amino acids. CDR3 DNA: TGCGCCAGCAGCTTGGGACAGGGCAGCGACGAGCAGTACTTC. The encoded protein is CASSLGQGSDEQYF.

The J gene is TRBJ2-3, the V gene TRBV7-3; D perhaps matches TRBD2 (5 bases). The CDR3 consists of 14 residues. V dropped 5 bases and J dropped 2 bases, with 11 bases sitting between them. Germline-derived CDR1 and CDR2 are SGHTA and FQGTGA. The CDR3 spells CASSSGAITDTQYF. The CDR3 region has the DNA TGTGCCAGCAGCAGCGGAGCCATCACAGATACGCAGTATTTT. Full variable domain (rest looked up from reference TRBV7-3 and TRBJ2-3): GAGVSQTPSNKVTEKGKYVELRCDPISGHTALYWYRQSLGQGPEFLIYFQGTGAADDSGLPNDRFFAVRPEGSVSTLKIQRTERGDSAVYLCASSSGAITDTQYFGPGTRLTVL.

The chain has TRBV10-3 and TRBJ2-7; 11 bases are a match to TRBD1. The CDR3 runs to 15 residues. The germline gives CDR1 ENHRY, CDR2 SYGVKD. The junction had 8 bases not matched to a gene; V was cut back by 6 bases and J by 4 bases. CDR3 amino acids: CAIRTRTGGFYEQYF. Here the CDR3 DNA reads TGTGCCATCAGAACGAGGACAGGGGGCTTTTACGAGCAGTACTTC.

In its sample, this clone was seen many times. This chain joins TRBV7-9 and TRBJ2-4; TRBD2 agrees at 11 bases. The ends lost 5 bases at V and 7 bases at J; junction bases unmatched: 4. There are 14 residues in the CDR3. CDR1 is SEHNR, CDR2 FQNEAQ, per germline (reference sequence). The CDR3 protein is CASSPLAGVNIQYF. CDR3 nucleotides: TGTGCCAGCAGCCCACTAGCGGGAGTGAACATTCAGTACTTC.

This clone was seen only a few times. This rearrangement joins TRBV7-9 to TRBJ2-1; 11 bases line up with TRBD1. The CDR3 runs to 19 residues. Germline trimming cut 5 bases from V and 7 bases from J; bases unmatched to any gene: 19. Germline CDR1 SEHNR, CDR2 FQNEAQ (reference sequence). The CDR3 DNA sequence: TGTGCCAGCAGCACCGGACAGGGGGCGCTGAGACTAGCGGTAAATGAGCAGTTCTTC. This gives the protein CASSTGQGALRLAVNEQFF.

The J gene is TRBJ2-7, the V gene TRBV28, with 13 positions matching TRBD2. Germline V CDR1 and CDR2: MDHEN, SYDVKM. Trimming at V came to 8 bases and at J to 5 bases, leaving 21 bases not matched to a gene. The CDR3 totals 19 residues. The CDR3 region is CASGSTRITSGRVIHEQYF. CDR3 coding DNA: TGTGCCAGCGGTAGTACGCGTATTACTAGCGGGAGGGTCATCCACGAGCAGTACTTC.

This clone appeared a few times. The same CDR3 arises from other DNA sequences in this sample as well. This chain joins TRBV5-1 and TRBJ2-2; no clear D gene. V lost 0 bases and J lost 5, with 5 bases in between. The CDR3 length is 13 residues. The germline gives CDR1 SGHRS, CDR2 YFSETQ. Written as DNA, the CDR3 is TGCGCCAGCAGCTTGGACGGTACCGGGGAGCTGTTTTTT. Encoded protein: CASSLDGTGELFF.

In its sample, this clone was seen a few times. The V and J genes are TRBV28 and TRBJ2-3, with TRBD1 matching over 10 bases. Germline lookup yields CDR1 MDHEN and CDR2 SYDVKM. V dropped 10 bases and J dropped 8; count of bases not matched to a gene: 15. This CDR3 contains 15 residues. The CDR3 DNA is TGTGCCACCACTCCGACCCGACAGGGGGCTGTTACGCAGTATTTT. It is translated as CATTPTRQGAVTQYF.

This CDR3 is CSVDLPGYSYNEQFF. CDR3 DNA sequence: TGCAGCGTTGACCTCCCGGGATACTCCTACAATGAGCAGTTCTTC. The chain recombines TRBV29-1 with TRBJ2-1; D may be TRBD2 (5 bases). With 3 bases removed from V and 0 bases from J, the gap between germline ends came to 12 bases. The CDR3 is 15 residues long. Germline values: CDR1 SQVTM, CDR2 ANQGSEA.

This clone was counted a few times. The chain carries TRBV2 and TRBJ2-7, with no clear D. The J call is doubtful: the DNA matches TRBJ2-5 better. The CDR3 covers 16 residues. Looked up from germline, CDR1 is SNHLY and CDR2 is FYNNEI. The CDR3 loop reads CASSGPVLRNQETQYF. Written as DNA, the CDR3 is TGTGCCAGCAGTGGCCCCGTCCTACGGAACCAAGAGACCCAGTACTTC.

V and J are TRBV6-1 and TRBJ2-6, with D perhaps assigned TRBD1 or TRBD2 (5 bases each). Trimming left V 5 bases short and J 0 bases short, with 8 bases between. The CDR3 runs to 15 residues. Looked up from germline, CDR1 is MNHNS and CDR2 is SASEGT. CDR3 protein: CASSPGTSGANVLTF. As DNA, the CDR3 is TGTGCCAGCAGTCCCGGGACCTCTGGGGCCAACGTCCTGACTTTC.

The J gene is TRBJ2-3, the V gene TRBV15; D unclear. Per germline, CDR1 LNHNV and CDR2 YYDKDF (reference sequence). V gave up 5 bases and J gave up 2 bases, with 8 bases separating them. The CDR3 covers 13 residues. The CDR3 nucleotides are TGTGCCACCAGCCTTAGGATCACAGATACGCAGTATTTT. Amino acids: CATSLRITDTQYF.

This clone was found a few times. The chain couples TRBV10-3 to TRBJ2-3; D is undetermined. Germline CDR1 is ENHRY and CDR2 is SYGVKD. There are 13 residues in the CDR3. The germline V and J ends were trimmed by 4 bases and 4 bases, with 9 bases remaining between them. The CDR3 sequence: CAISGQPADTQYF. The CDR3 nucleotides are TGTGCCATCAGTGGGCAGCCGGCAGATACGCAGTATTTT.

In its sample, this clone was seen a few times. The identical CDR3 is also encoded by other nucleotide sequences in the sample. The rearrangement uses TRBV6-6 and TRBJ1-1; D is uncertain. CDR1 MNHNY and CDR2 SVGAGI come from the germline V gene (reference sequence). CDR3 length: 11 amino acids. V lost 6 bases and J lost 1, with 3 bases in between. The CDR3 is CASRENTEAFF. In DNA, the CDR3 is TGTGCCAGCAGGGAGAACACTGAAGCTTTCTTT.

This clone was observed a handful of times. J is TRBJ2-3 and V is TRBV10-1; no clear D. CDR1 is WNHNN, CDR2 SYGVQD, per germline (reference sequence). CDR3 length: 15 amino acids. V dropped 2 bases and J dropped 4 bases, with 13 bases sitting between them. CDR3 in amino acids: CASSELKGRADTQYF. The CDR3 DNA reads as TGCGCCAGCAGTGAGCTCAAGGGTCGGGCAGATACGCAGTATTTT.

This clone was counted only a few times. The chain is built from TRBV28 and TRBJ2-3, with 9 nucleotides matching TRBD2. Trimming cost V 5 bases and J 3 bases; bases outside gene matches: 6. This CDR3 comprises 15 residues. The germline V gene encodes CDR1 MDHEN and CDR2 SYDVKM. The CDR3 DNA is TGTGCCAGCAGTCTACCGGGACTAGCTACAGATACGCAGTATTTT. Protein product: CASSLPGLATDTQYF. The full variable domain, in which reference TRBV28 and TRBJ2-3 provide the parts outside the CDR3, is DVKVTQSSRYLVKRTGEKVFLECVQDMDHENMFWYRQDPGLGLRLIYFSYDVKMKEKGDIPEGYSVSREKKERFSLILESASTNQTSMYLCASSLPGLATDTQYFGPGTRLTVL.

Comment on this clone: Distinct nucleotide sequences in the sample also encode this CDR3. The chain links TRBV12-5 to TRBJ2-3; D not resolved. There are 13 residues in the CDR3. The V gene lost 2 bases and the J gene lost 3 bases, with 6 bases spanning the gap. Looked up from germline, CDR1 is LGHNT and CDR2 is FRNRAP. The CDR3 sequence is CASGLSGTDTQYF. CDR3 in DNA: TGTGCTAGTGGTTTGTCTGGAACAGATACGCAGTATTTT.

This clone has more than one count but fewer than ten. V is TRBV2 and J is TRBJ2-5, with 10 bases that match TRBD2. This CDR3 contains 16 residues. V trimming: 4 bases; J trimming: 5 bases; junction bases outside the gene matches: 10. Germline loops: CDR1 SNHLY, CDR2 FYNNEI. CDR3: CASSALAGVVEETQYF. CDR3 DNA: TGTGCCAGCAGTGCGCTAGCGGGAGTTGTCGAGGAGACCCAGTACTTC.

V and J are TRBV7-2 and TRBJ2-7; D possibly corresponds to TRBD1 (5 bases). This CDR3 has 17 residues. Deletions cut 2 bases from V and 0 bases from J, with 17 bases between. Looked up from germline, CDR1 is SGHTA and CDR2 is FQGNSA. The CDR3 reads CASSLSQGTFASYEQYF. The CDR3 DNA sequence: TGTGCCAGCAGCTTAAGCCAGGGAACTTTTGCCTCCTACGAGCAGTACTTC.